A single sample is the source of the 32 T cell receptor beta chains below, sequenced in a study of T cell responses to AZD1222 COVID-19 vaccine. The repertoire was sequenced with immunoSEQ multiplex PCR; TCRdb's copy has only in-frame clones and lacks some. The table lists about 73,000 clones, 89% of them singletons. The material sequenced was peripheral blood, taken 28 days after the second AZD1222 dose. The receptors shown here come from an adult who received the AZD1222 COVID-19 vaccine.

V usage is TRBV19 and J usage is TRBJ1-2; TRBD1 matches 9 bases. The V and J ends lost 10 bases and 7 bases, in that order; junction bases with no gene match: 13. CDR3 length: 14 amino acids. Germline CDR1 reads LNHDA; CDR2 reads SQIVND (reference sequence). CDR3 loop: CATIPRGQGGGYTF. CDR3 bases: TGTGCCACCATCCCACGGGGACAGGGTGGTGGCTACACCTTC.

The chain joins TRBV3-1 (or the pseudogene TRBV3-2) to TRBJ2-7, with TRBD1 matching 12 bases. From germline, CDR1 is LGHDT and CDR2 YNNKEL (reference sequence). V lost 4 bases and J lost 6; bases outside the gene matches: 7. CDR3 length: 15 amino acids. The CDR3 reads CASSRPGTGGGEQYF. The CDR3 DNA sequence: TGTGCCAGCAGCCGTCCCGGGACAGGGGGCGGCGAGCAGTACTTC.

The chain employs TRBV5-1 and TRBJ1-2; the match to TRBD1 covers 7 bases. Germline assignment: CDR1 SGHRS and CDR2 YFSETQ. This CDR3 comprises 11 residues. V was clipped by 3 bases and J by 8 bases; unmatched bases: 1. CDR3 DNA sequence: TGCGCCAGCAGCTCGGACAGGGGCTACACCTTC. Its protein is CASSSDRGYTF.

CDR3 region: CASRSGGAIYEQYF. The CDR3 nucleotides read TGCGCCAGCCGCAGCGGGGGGGCCATCTACGAGCAGTACTTC. The gene calls are TRBV5-1 and TRBJ2-7; 10 positions match TRBD2. The germline V gene encodes CDR1 SGHRS and CDR2 YFSETQ. The CDR3 covers 14 residues. The trim removed 7 bases at V and 3 bases at J, leaving 7 bases unmatched.

The chain links TRBV4-3 to TRBJ1-2, with D perhaps matching TRBD1 (5 bases). The CDR3 has 18 amino acids. Trimming cost V 0 bases and J 8 bases, with 25 bases left between them. CDR1 is LGHNA, CDR2 YSLEER, per germline. The CDR3 DNA reads TGCGCCAGCAGCCAAGACCGTGGCCCAGGGTTTATGTCGTCGGGCTACACCTTC. Translated: CASSQDRGPGFMSSGYTF.

V and J are TRBV7-2 and TRBJ2-1; 9 bases line up with TRBD2. With 2 bases clipped from V and 13 bases from J, the junction kept 9 bases outside the gene matches. The germline CDR1 and CDR2 sequences are SGHTA and FQGNSA. The length of the CDR3 is 14 residues. DNA for the CDR3: TGTGCCAGCAGCTTAATTCGGCTAGCGGGAAAACAGTTCTTC. This sequence encodes CASSLIRLAGKQFF.

The V call is TRBV7-9, the J call TRBJ1-3; D not certain. The CDR3 has 16 amino acids. V was shortened by 0 bases and J by 0 bases, with 9 bases between the two germline ends. CDR1 and CDR2 from the germline V gene are SEHNR and FQNEAQ (reference sequence). DNA of the CDR3: TGTGCCAGCAGCTTAGCGAGAGGGATCTCTGGAAACACCATATATTTT. This codes for CASSLARGISGNTIYF.

This rearrangement joins TRBV4-2 to TRBJ2-2; TRBD1 is a possible D gene (5 bases). Germline V CDR1 and CDR2: LGHNA, YNFKEQ. The V gene lost 0 bases and the J gene lost 5 bases, with 13 bases spanning the gap. CDR3 length: 16 amino acids. Here the CDR3 DNA reads TGTGCCAGCAGCCAAGATGGTGCAGGGCTTACCGGGGAGCTGTTTTTT. This translates into CASSQDGAGLTGELFF.

V gene TRBV12-1 combines with J gene TRBJ1-4. TRBV12-1 is tagged as a pseudogene. CDR3 length equals 15 residues. This CDR3 is CASNPGSGVLEKLFF. CDR3 nucleotides: TGTGCCAGCAACCCCGGTAGTGGGGTTCTCGAAAAACTGTTTTTT.

The chain uses TRBV9 and TRBJ1-3; weak D call: TRBD1 (6 bases). The V end lost 3 bases, the J end lost 0 bases, and 13 bases lay between the germline ends. This CDR3 spans 16 amino acids. CDR1 SGDLS and CDR2 YYNGEE come from the germline V gene. CDR3 loop: CASSADPRGSGNTIYF. The CDR3 nucleotides are TGTGCCAGCAGCGCAGACCCCAGGGGCTCTGGAAACACCATATATTTT. Filled out from reference TRBV9 and TRBJ1-3, the complete variable domain reads DSGVTQTPKHLITATGQRVTLRCSPRSGDLSVYWYQQSLDQGLQFLIQYYNGEERAKGNILERFSAQQFPDLHSELNLSSLELGDSALYFCASSADPRGSGNTIYFGEGSWLTVV.

The gene calls are TRBV30 and TRBJ1-2; D perhaps matches TRBD1 (5 bases). V lost 0 bases and J 0 bases, leaving 14 bases between the germline ends. The germline gives CDR1 GTSNPN, CDR2 SVGIG (reference sequence). The CDR3 spans 16 residues. This CDR3 reads CAWSVQGKWANYGYTF. Here the CDR3 DNA reads TGTGCCTGGAGTGTCCAGGGAAAGTGGGCTAACTATGGCTACACCTTC.

This clone showed up just a few times. The gene calls are TRBV7-8 and TRBJ1-2; no definite D call. Looked up from germline, CDR1 is SGHVS and CDR2 is FQNEAQ. V was cut by 5 bases and J by 4 bases, with 14 bases left in between. This CDR3 comprises 14 residues. CDR3 sequence: CASSKVELSYGYTF. The CDR3 bases are TGTGCCAGCAGCAAGGTGGAACTATCCTATGGCTACACCTTC. Full variable domain (outside the CDR3, taken from reference TRBV7-8 and TRBJ1-2): GAGVSQSPRYKVAKRGQDVALRCDPISGHVSLFWYQQALGQGPEFLTYFQNEAQLDKSGLPSDRFFAERPEGSVSTLKIQRTQQEDSAVYLCASSKVELSYGYTFGSGTRLTVV.

The V call is TRBV5-1, the J call TRBJ2-7; D is possibly TRBD1 (5 bases). V gave up 5 bases and J gave up 2 bases, with 11 bases separating them. This CDR3 has 13 amino acids. The germline V gene encodes CDR1 SGHRS and CDR2 YFSETQ. In DNA, the CDR3 is TGCGCCAGCAGTCGAGACAGTACCTACGAGCAGTACTTC. Translated: CASSRDSTYEQYF.

The V and J genes are TRBV4-2 and TRBJ1-3; no definite D call. This CDR3 has 15 residues. Trimming left V 1 base short and J 0 bases short, with 7 bases between. Germline V gives CDR1 LGHNA, CDR2 YNFKEQ. This CDR3 reads CASSQVVGSGNTIYF. CDR3 nucleotides: TGTGCCAGCAGCCAAGTGGTTGGCTCTGGAAACACCATATATTTT.

The CDR3 protein is CASSTTRDRGEKLFF. In DNA, the CDR3 is TGTGCCAGCAGTACCACCCGGGACAGAGGAGAAAAACTGTTTTTT. The rearrangement links TRBV2 to TRBJ1-4; TRBD1 agrees at 7 bases. The CDR3 contains 15 residues. Germline V gene sequence: CDR1 SNHLY, CDR2 FYNNEI. Trimming at V came to 5 bases and at J to 8 bases, leaving 11 bases not matched to a gene.

V usage is TRBV6-5 and J usage is TRBJ1-2, with D maybe TRBD1 (5 bases). With 6 bases removed from V and 14 bases from J, the gap between germline ends came to 22 bases. Germline V gene lookup returns CDR1 MNHEY and CDR2 SVGAGI. The CDR3 runs 13 residues. The CDR3 sequence: CASSAGPRSPGTF. CDR3 sequence (DNA): TGTGCCAGCAGCGCGGGTCCCCGCTCCCCAGGGACCTTC.

The rearrangement uses TRBV6-2 or TRBV6-3 and TRBJ2-3; no clear D. This CDR3 is 11 amino acids long. In germline, CDR1 is MNHEY, CDR2 SVGEGT. V was trimmed by 5 bases and J by 8 bases, leaving 8 bases between them. CDR3 sequence reads: CASSLGSTQYF. CDR3 in DNA: TGTGCCAGCAGTCTCGGAAGTACGCAGTATTTT.

The chain links TRBV6-2 or TRBV6-3 to TRBJ2-5; D remains ambiguous. The germline gives CDR1 MNHEY, CDR2 SVGEGT. The CDR3 has 13 amino acids. V lost 6 bases, J lost 5 bases, and 13 bases lay in between. This CDR3 is CASSLGRFETQYF. Here the CDR3 DNA reads TGTGCCAGCAGCTTAGGACGATTCGAGACCCAGTACTTC.

The table lists this clone with a count of one. The rearrangement links TRBV25-1 to TRBJ1-2; 9 bases agree with TRBD1. The CDR3 covers 15 residues. The V gene end was trimmed by 2 bases and the J gene end by 4 bases; junction bases not matched to a gene: 5. CDR1 MGHDK and CDR2 SYGVNS come from the germline V gene. The CDR3 spells CASSETGGLGYGYTF. In DNA form, the CDR3 reads TGTGCCAGCAGTGAAACAGGGGGCCTAGGCTATGGCTACACCTTC.

The chain uses TRBV2 and TRBJ2-2; 7 bases map to TRBD1. Losses at the gene ends were 2 bases for V and 5 bases for J; bases not matched to a gene: 8. Germline assignment: CDR1 SNHLY and CDR2 FYNNEI. This CDR3 region has 16 residues. CDR3 sequence: CASSEYRGLGTGELFF. CDR3 coding DNA: TGTGCCAGCAGTGAATATAGGGGGCTAGGAACCGGGGAGCTGTTTTTT.

Concerning this clone itself: Different DNA sequences within this sample yield the same CDR3. The CDR3 sequence is CASSLQGNYGYTF. CDR3 nucleotides: TGTGCCAGCAGTCTACAGGGTAACTATGGCTACACCTTC. The V and J genes are TRBV3-1 (or the pseudogene TRBV3-2) and TRBJ1-2; possibly TRBD1 for D (6 bases). CDR1 and CDR2 (germline): LGHDT, YNNKEL (reference sequence). V was clipped by 6 bases and J by 1 base, with 9 bases between them. This CDR3 spans 13 amino acids.

The V and J genes are TRBV4-3 and TRBJ2-3; 7 bases line up with TRBD2. The CDR3 loop spans 16 amino acids. V was pared by 2 bases and J by 5 bases, with 10 bases of the junction left unmatched. From germline, CDR1 is LGHNA and CDR2 YSLEER. Written as DNA, the CDR3 is TGCGCCAGCAGCCAACTGACCAGCGGGGTGGGAGATACGCAGTATTTT. Its translation: CASSQLTSGVGDTQYF.

This chain links TRBV29-1 with TRBJ1-2, with 11 bases identical to TRBD1. Germline trimming cut 5 bases from V and 0 bases from J; bases unmatched to any gene: 11. The CDR3 consists of 17 residues. Germline-derived CDR1 and CDR2 are SQVTM and ANQGSEA. The CDR3: CSVKVGTGGAPNYGYTF. The CDR3 DNA reads TGCAGCGTTAAAGTAGGGACAGGGGGTGCCCCTAACTATGGCTACACCTTC.

CDR3 sequence: CASSPTTRGRNEQFF. DNA for the CDR3: TGTGCCAGCTCACCGACGACTAGGGGCCGCAATGAGCAGTTCTTC. The chain has TRBV18 and TRBJ2-1; possibly TRBD2 for D (6 bases). The V gene lost 3 bases and the J gene lost 6 bases, with 15 bases spanning the gap. The CDR3 is 15 residues long. CDR1 is KGHSH and CDR2 is LQKENI in the germline V gene.

The chain recombines TRBV5-1 with TRBJ2-3; 7 bases fit TRBD1. This CDR3 spans 16 amino acids. Germline CDR1 is SGHRS and CDR2 is YFSETQ. The V gene end was trimmed by 2 bases and the J gene end by 6 bases; junction bases not matched to a gene: 12. The CDR3 sequence is CASSFEEGTAGDTQYF. Written as DNA, the CDR3 is TGCGCCAGCAGCTTTGAGGAAGGGACAGCAGGGGATACGCAGTATTTT. The whole variable domain, filled in from reference TRBV5-1 and TRBJ2-3, reads KAGVTQTPRYLIKTRGQQVTLSCSPISGHRSVSWYQQTPGQGLQFLFEYFSETQRNKGNFPGRFSGRQFSNSRSEMNVSTLELGDSALYLCASSFEEGTAGDTQYFGPGTRLTVL.

This rearrangement joins TRBV9 to TRBJ1-5; D possibly corresponds to TRBD1 (5 bases). Germline CDR1 reads SGDLS; CDR2 reads YYNGEE. The CDR3 runs 14 residues. Trimming stripped 0 bases from V and 6 bases from J, with 10 bases between. CDR3 in DNA: TGTGCCAGCAGCGTAGGAACCACAGGTCAGCCCCAGCATTTT. Its translation: CASSVGTTGQPQHF. Variable domain in full (rest from reference TRBV9 and TRBJ1-5): DSGVTQTPKHLITATGQRVTLRCSPRSGDLSVYWYQQSLDQGLQFLIQYYNGEERAKGNILERFSAQQFPDLHSELNLSSLELGDSALYFCASSVGTTGQPQHFGDGTRLSIL.

The V and J genes are TRBV28 and TRBJ2-1, with 8 bases matching TRBD1. The CDR3 contains 15 residues. Germline loops: CDR1 MDHEN, CDR2 SYDVKM. The ends lost 7 bases at V and 4 bases at J; junction bases unmatched: 9. The CDR3 loop is CASKRKGTGYNEQFF. The CDR3 DNA is TGTGCCAGCAAGAGGAAGGGGACAGGTTACAATGAGCAGTTCTTC.

The gene calls are TRBV5-4 and TRBJ2-5; D is perhaps TRBD1 (6 bases). Between the trimmed V and J ends, which lost 3 bases and 4 bases, there was a span of 13 bases. This CDR3 has 14 amino acids. Looked up from germline, CDR1 is SGHNT and CDR2 is YYREEE (reference sequence). The CDR3 loop reads CASSSQDRRETQYF. CDR3 nucleotides: TGTGCCAGCAGCTCCCAGGACAGACGAGAGACCCAGTACTTC.

The genes are TRBV2 and TRBJ1-5; D uncertain. The length of the CDR3 is 15 residues. The V and J ends lost 3 bases and 0 bases respectively, with 9 bases between them. Germline V lookup: CDR1 SNHLY, CDR2 FYNNEI. The CDR3 nucleotides read TGTGCCAGCAGTGAGGGATTGCATAGCAATCAGCCCCAGCATTTT. Residues: CASSEGLHSNQPQHF.

CDR3 residues: CAMGEVGETQYF. CDR3 DNA: TGTGCCATGGGTGAGGTGGGGGAGACCCAGTACTTC. J is TRBJ2-5 and V is TRBV10-3; D uncertain. This CDR3 region has 12 residues. Looked up from germline, CDR1 is ENHRY and CDR2 is SYGVKD. Trimming stripped 9 bases from V and 5 bases from J, with 13 bases between.

This clone has a single count. The chain uses TRBV9 and TRBJ1-1, with D tentatively TRBD1 (5 bases). The V gene lost 0 bases and the J gene lost 0 bases, with 9 bases spanning the gap. Germline CDR1 is SGDLS and CDR2 is YYNGEE. The CDR3 runs to 15 residues. The CDR3 DNA reads as TGTGCCAGCAGCGTAGGGGGGATCCTGAACACTGAAGCTTTCTTT. Its translation is CASSVGGILNTEAFF.

This clone was picked up one time. The chain joins TRBV28 to TRBJ1-5; D is ambiguous. The ends were cut back, 5 bases at V and 3 bases at J, with 5 bases in the middle. The CDR3 is 12 residues long. Germline lookup yields CDR1 MDHEN and CDR2 SYDVKM. The CDR3 loop reads CASSPINQPQHF. The DNA of the CDR3 is TGTGCCAGCAGTCCCATCAATCAGCCCCAGCATTTT.